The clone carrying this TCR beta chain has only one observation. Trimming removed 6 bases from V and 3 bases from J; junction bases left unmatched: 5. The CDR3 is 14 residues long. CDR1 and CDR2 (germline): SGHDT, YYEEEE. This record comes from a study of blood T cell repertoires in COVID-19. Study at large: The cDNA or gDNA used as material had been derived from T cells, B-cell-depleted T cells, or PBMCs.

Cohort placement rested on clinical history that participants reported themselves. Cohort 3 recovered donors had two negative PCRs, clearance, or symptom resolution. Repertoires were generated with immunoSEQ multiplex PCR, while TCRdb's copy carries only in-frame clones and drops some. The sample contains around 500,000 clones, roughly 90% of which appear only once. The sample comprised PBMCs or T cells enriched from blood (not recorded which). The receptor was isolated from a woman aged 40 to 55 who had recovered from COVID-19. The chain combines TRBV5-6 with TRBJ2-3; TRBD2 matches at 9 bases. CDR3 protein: CASTISGRTDTQYF. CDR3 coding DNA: TGTGCCAGCACCATTAGCGGGAGAACAGATACGCAGTATTTT.